The sequence of this TCR beta chain was determined in a study of blood T cell repertoires in COVID-19. About the study: T cells, B-cell-depleted T cells, or PBMCs supplied cDNA or gDNA.

Germline CDR1 reads KGHSH; CDR2 reads LQKENI. The germline V and J ends were trimmed by 1 base and 5 bases, with 11 bases remaining between them. The CDR3 has 14 amino acids. In this sample, this clone turned up once. How the authors handled the data: Reference gene primer amplification gave estimated nucleated cell counts. The repertoire was sequenced with immunoSEQ multiplex PCR; TCRdb's copy has only in-frame clones and lacks some. Clone size and the V and J calls come from that table; the DNA yielded D and trimming. The repertoire holds 55,000 to 85,000 clones, with around 79% as singletons. Sequencing input: peripheral blood. This receptor was obtained from a man aged 55-75 years with active or convalescent COVID-19. This chain links TRBV18 with TRBJ2-5; D not certain. The CDR3 DNA reads as TGTGCCAGCTCACCACGGGTTGACGGGGAGACCCAGTACTTC. As protein: CASSPRVDGETQYF.